The next 32 T cell receptor beta chains were all read from a single sample in a study of CD8 T cells in Susac syndrome. Random hexamers served to reverse transcribe roughly 0.45 to 1 ug RNA. MiXCR was run by TCRdb on the immunoSEQ multiplex PCR reads, yielding one entry per CDR3 protein. The table shows about 100,000 distinct CDR3 sequences, with 95% occurring only once. Sequencing was done on a sample of CD8+ T cells from PBMCs. The receptors come from a human donor with Susac syndrome.

The chain carries TRBV3-1 and TRBJ2-1, with TRBD1 matching over 9 bases. Germline CDR1 reads LGHDT; CDR2 reads YNNKEL (reference sequence). With V trimmed by 1 base and J by 4 bases, 8 bases remained unmatched. CDR3 size: 17 residues. CDR3 sequence: CASSQGLGQGQYNEQFF. CDR3 bases: TGTGCCAGCAGCCAAGGCCTGGGACAGGGCCAATACAATGAGCAGTTCTTC.

The chain recombines TRBV27 with TRBJ2-5; D ambiguous. CDR1 is MNHEY, CDR2 SMNVEV, per germline (reference sequence). This CDR3 is built from 12 residues. V lost 5 bases, J lost 5 bases, and 9 bases lay in between. The CDR3 here is CASSPAGETQYF. CDR3 sequence (DNA): TGTGCCAGCAGTCCCGCTGGGGAGACCCAGTACTTC.

The chain combines TRBV29-1 with TRBJ2-1; D is ambiguous. The germline V and J ends were trimmed by 1 base and 5 bases, with 12 bases remaining between them. This CDR3 region has 14 residues. The germline gives CDR1 SQVTM, CDR2 ANQGSEA. CDR3: CSVEGSPRDNEQFF. Written as DNA, the CDR3 is TGCAGCGTTGAAGGCAGCCCCCGCGACAATGAGCAGTTCTTC.

The rearrangement uses TRBV3-1 and TRBJ2-3; 7 nucleotides align to TRBD1. The CDR3 is 15 amino acids. Germline V CDR1 and CDR2: LGHDT, YNNKEL (reference sequence). The V gene end was trimmed by 1 base and the J gene end by 4 bases; junction bases not matched to a gene: 5. Here the CDR3 reads CASSQGQGTSDTQYF. CDR3 sequence (DNA): TGTGCCAGCAGCCAAGGACAGGGAACGTCAGATACGCAGTATTTT.

The V call is TRBV29-1, the J call TRBJ2-1, with 7 bases matching TRBD2. The V segment lost 7 bases and the J segment 13 bases; nucleotides outside the gene matches: 10. CDR3 length: 11 amino acids. CDR1 and CDR2 (germline): SQVTM, ANQGSEA. The CDR3 reads CSAPLRDYQFF. In nucleotides, the CDR3 is TGCAGCGCACCCCTACGGGACTACCAGTTCTTC.

The chain has TRBV4-2 and TRBJ2-7, with TRBD2 matching 7 bases. Germline CDR1 reads LGHNA; CDR2 reads YNFKEQ. J lost 2 bases, V lost 1 base, and 2 bases had no gene match. This CDR3 contains 14 residues. For the CDR3, the DNA is TGTGCCAGCAGCCAAGGGACTAGTACCTACGAGCAGTACTTC. Amino acids: CASSQGTSTYEQYF.

This chain connects TRBV5-6 to TRBJ1-5, with D tentatively TRBD1 (5 bases). Germline values: CDR1 SGHDT, CDR2 YYEEEE. The CDR3 has 16 amino acids. The V and J ends lost 2 bases and 4 bases respectively, with 16 bases between them. In nucleotides, the CDR3 is TGTGCCAGCAGCTTAGGAATGTCAGGGAGTAATCAGCCCCAGCATTTT. As protein: CASSLGMSGSNQPQHF.

This clonotype was observed once. V and J are TRBV20-1 and TRBJ2-7; 13 bases are shared with TRBD2. The V gene end was trimmed by 6 bases and the J gene end by 0 bases; junction bases not matched to a gene: 8. Germline CDR1 DFQATT, CDR2 SNEGSKA (reference sequence). This CDR3 has 16 residues. The CDR3 spells CSAGQRTSGSSYEQYF. In DNA form, the CDR3 reads TGCAGTGCCGGACAACGGACTAGCGGGAGCTCCTACGAGCAGTACTTC.

This chain uses TRBV5-1 with TRBJ2-5; 8 nucleotides line up with TRBD2. The V and J ends lost 7 bases and 5 bases, in that order; junction bases with no gene match: 4. The CDR3 totals 12 residues. Looked up from germline, CDR1 is SGHRS and CDR2 is YFSETQ. Here the CDR3 reads CASGPSGETQYF. CDR3 DNA sequence: TGCGCCAGCGGACCTAGCGGGGAGACCCAGTACTTC.

This chain uses TRBV11-2 with TRBJ1-5; D not certain. CDR1 and CDR2 from the germline V gene are SGHAT and FQNNGV. CDR3 size: 12 residues. With 4 bases removed from V and 6 bases from J, the gap between germline ends came to 7 bases. The CDR3 DNA reads TGTGCCAGCAGCTCCGGAGTTCAGCCCCAGCATTTT. Its protein is CASSSGVQPQHF.

This chain connects TRBV7-6 to TRBJ2-7, with TRBD1 as a possible D gene (6 bases). The CDR3 runs 14 residues. Looked up from germline, CDR1 is SGHVS and CDR2 is FNYEAQ. V was clipped by 1 base and J by 3 bases, with 10 bases between them. This CDR3 reads CASSLVGQSYEQYF. CDR3 coding DNA: TGTGCCAGCAGCTTAGTAGGACAGAGCTACGAGCAGTACTTC.

The CDR3 protein is CSAGNGTGYGTGELFF. The CDR3 coding sequence is TGCAGTGCAGGCAATGGGACAGGTTACGGGACCGGGGAGCTGTTTTTT. The J gene is TRBJ2-2, the V gene TRBV20-1; 8 bases map to TRBD1. The CDR3 totals 16 residues. Trimming cost V 6 bases and J 5 bases; bases outside gene matches: 14. CDR1 and CDR2 from the germline V gene are DFQATT and SNEGSKA (reference sequence).

This chain connects TRBV6-6 to TRBJ1-5; D remains ambiguous. The CDR3 length is 13 residues. V lost 6 bases and J 0 bases, leaving 6 bases between the germline ends. The germline V gene encodes CDR1 MNHNY and CDR2 SVGAGI (reference sequence). CDR3 protein: CASSPISNQPQHF. As DNA, the CDR3 is TGTGCCAGCAGCCCAATTAGCAATCAGCCCCAGCATTTT.

The gene calls are TRBV7-2 and TRBJ1-1; D uncertain. V lost 1 base and J 4 bases, leaving 13 bases between the germline ends. The length of the CDR3 is 15 residues. Germline assignment: CDR1 SGHTA and CDR2 FQGNSA. The CDR3 loop is CASSLVLTGSTEAFF. In DNA, the CDR3 is TGTGCCAGCAGCTTAGTGCTGACCGGATCCACTGAAGCTTTCTTT.

The V gene is TRBV20-1, the J gene TRBJ1-5; D remains unclear. The germline CDR1 and CDR2 sequences are DFQATT and SNEGSKA (reference sequence). The ends were cut back, 4 bases at V and 12 bases at J, with 22 bases in the middle. This CDR3 spans 14 amino acids. CDR3 coding DNA: TGCAGTGCTACTCCACGGGGAGGGTTTAGTATCCAGCATTTT. Translated, it gives CSATPRGGFSIQHF.

The rearrangement uses TRBV5-6 and TRBJ1-5; tentatively, D is TRBD1 (5 bases). The CDR3 sequence is 15 residues long. Germline values: CDR1 SGHDT, CDR2 YYEEEE. Trimming took 0 bases from V and 3 from J, leaving 10 bases between them. The DNA for the CDR3 is TGTGCCAGCAGCTTGGCCAATGGGGCCAATCAGCCCCAGCATTTT. Residues: CASSLANGANQPQHF.

The V call is TRBV10-3, the J call TRBJ2-5; unclear D gene. CDR3 size: 13 residues. Germline V CDR1 and CDR2: ENHRY, SYGVKD. The V end was cut by 5 bases, the J end by 5 bases, with 12 bases between. In DNA form, the CDR3 reads TGTGCCATCAGTAACGGACCTGGGGAGACCCAGTACTTC. Translating gives CAISNGPGETQYF.

The J gene is TRBJ1-5, the V gene TRBV29-1, with TRBD1 matching over 8 bases. CDR3 size: 14 residues. V shed 6 bases, J shed 5 bases, and the junction held 9 bases outside the gene matches. Germline V gene data show CDR1 as SQVTM and CDR2 as ANQGSEA. CDR3 protein: CSVQGQGLDQPQHF. Here the CDR3 DNA reads TGCAGCGTCCAAGGACAGGGCTTAGATCAGCCCCAGCATTTT. The entire variable domain, with the rest obtained from reference TRBV29-1 and TRBJ1-5, is as follows: SAVISQKPSRDICQRGTSLTIQCQVDSQVTMMFWYRQQPGQSLTLIATANQGSEATYESGFVIDKFPISRPNLTFSTLTVSNMSPEDSSIYLCSVQGQGLDQPQHFGDGTRLSIL.

V and J are TRBV2 and TRBJ2-1, with TRBD1 as a possible D gene (5 bases). Germline V gene data show CDR1 as SNHLY and CDR2 as FYNNEI. V lost 11 bases and J 3 bases, leaving 8 bases between the germline ends. This CDR3 region has 11 residues. CDR3 residues: CAVDSYNEQFF. The CDR3, as DNA: TGTGCCGTCGACAGCTACAATGAGCAGTTCTTC.

The chain links TRBV15 to TRBJ1-1; D uncertain. Germline V CDR1 and CDR2: LNHNV, YYDKDF (reference sequence). The CDR3 runs 13 residues. Deletions cut 1 base from V and 6 bases from J, with 9 bases between. The CDR3 bases are TGTGCCACCAGCAGAGTTGTTGTGTCTGAAGCTTTCTTT. Its protein is CATSRVVVSEAFF.

The V call is TRBV27, the J call TRBJ1-5; 7 nucleotides match TRBD1. After removal of 6 bases from V and 4 bases from J, the junction contained 9 bases not matched to a gene. The CDR3 is 15 residues long. Germline V gives CDR1 MNHEY, CDR2 SMNVEV (reference sequence). CDR3 in amino acids: CASRAGGGNNQPQHF. In DNA form, the CDR3 reads TGTGCCAGCAGAGCTGGAGGGGGCAATAATCAGCCCCAGCATTTT.

J is TRBJ2-2 and V is TRBV29-1, with 12 bases lining up with TRBD2. J was trimmed by 5 bases and V by 7 bases; bases with no gene match: 8. The CDR3 covers 15 residues. Germline V gene sequence: CDR1 SQVTM, CDR2 ANQGSEA. The CDR3 nucleotides are TGCAGCGCTTCCCCGACTAGCGGGAGAACCGGGGAGCTGTTTTTT. Residues: CSASPTSGRTGELFF.

The V call is TRBV28, the J call TRBJ2-1; 14 nucleotides match TRBD2. Germline CDR1 is MDHEN and CDR2 is SYDVKM. The V and J ends lost 5 bases and 2 bases, in that order; junction bases with no gene match: 5. This CDR3 is 17 amino acids long. The CDR3 reads CASSPGTSGSTYNEQFF. CDR3 nucleotides: TGTGCCAGCAGTCCTGGGACTAGCGGGAGTACCTACAATGAGCAGTTCTTC.

This chain joins TRBV14 and TRBJ1-2; D not certain. Per germline, CDR1 SGHDN and CDR2 FVKESK. The CDR3 length is 13 residues. V lost 4 bases, J lost 3 bases, and 9 bases lay in between. CDR3: CASSPARYYGYTF. CDR3 nucleotide sequence: TGTGCCAGCAGCCCTGCCAGGTACTATGGCTACACCTTC.

This chain links TRBV7-3 with TRBJ2-1; D perhaps matches TRBD1 (6 bases). V was shortened by 0 bases and J by 9 bases, with 12 bases between the two germline ends. Looked up from germline, CDR1 is SGHTA and CDR2 is FQGTGA. The CDR3 contains 14 residues. DNA of the CDR3: TGTGCCAGCAGCTTAACGTGGGGGCCCGGTGAGCAGTTCTTC. Protein sequence: CASSLTWGPGEQFF.

The chain has TRBV5-4 and TRBJ2-7; D is undetermined. This CDR3 is built from 14 residues. Germline CDR1 is SGHNT and CDR2 is YYREEE (reference sequence). The V end lost 6 bases, the J end lost 1 base, and 14 bases lay between the germline ends. Here the CDR3 reads CASTASPNSYEQYF. The CDR3 nucleotides read TGTGCCAGCACGGCCAGCCCAAATTCCTACGAGCAGTACTTC.

This clonotype was counted a single time. The rearrangement links TRBV20-1 to TRBJ2-5; D ambiguous. The CDR3 loop spans 12 amino acids. Germline CDR1 and CDR2: DFQATT and SNEGSKA (reference sequence). Trimming took 6 bases from V and 1 from J, leaving 9 bases between them. The DNA for the CDR3 is TGCAGTGCGAGTGATTTCCAAGAGACCCAGTACTTC. This codes for CSASDFQETQYF.

The J gene is TRBJ2-3, the V gene TRBV7-8; no reliable D call. The length of the CDR3 is 12 residues. In germline, CDR1 is SGHVS, CDR2 FQNEAQ. Trimming shortened V by 5 bases and J by 3 bases, and 6 bases separated the two germline ends. CDR3 bases: TGTGCCAGCAGCCACCTTACAGATACGCAGTATTTT. Translation gives CASSHLTDTQYF.

The V gene is TRBV20-1, the J gene TRBJ2-3, with 11 bases aligning to TRBD2. V lost 7 bases to trimming and J lost 7 bases; unmatched junction nucleotides: 4. CDR1 is DFQATT, CDR2 SNEGSKA, per germline (reference sequence). The CDR3 is 12 residues long. The CDR3 DNA reads TGCAGTGTTAGCGGGGGGGCCTATACGCAGTATTTT. Translating gives CSVSGGAYTQYF.

The rearrangement links TRBV15 to TRBJ2-5; D is possibly TRBD2 (5 bases). Trimming left V 5 bases short and J 3 bases short, with 13 bases between. The CDR3 length is 14 residues. Looked up from germline, CDR1 is LNHNV and CDR2 is YYDKDF (reference sequence). CDR3: CATSVREGEETQYF. The DNA of the CDR3 is TGTGCCACCAGCGTGCGAGAGGGCGAAGAGACCCAGTACTTC. Looking up the rest from reference TRBV15 and TRBJ2-5 gives the full variable domain: DAMVIQNPRYQVTQFGKPVTLSCSQTLNHNVMYWYQQKSSQAPKLLFHYYDKDFNNEADTPDNFQSRRPNTSFCFLDIRSPGLGDTAMYLCATSVREGEETQYFGPGTRLLVL.

The chain is built from TRBV13 and TRBJ2-2; TRBD1 matches 7 bases. This CDR3 has 14 amino acids. Germline assignment: CDR1 PRHDT and CDR2 FYEKMQ (reference sequence). V lost 8 bases, J lost 1 base, and 4 bases stayed unmatched. The CDR3 coding sequence is TGTGCCAGCTTGGGACAGCAGAACACCGGGGAGCTGTTTTTT. This codes for CASLGQQNTGELFF.

The chain employs TRBV28 and TRBJ2-7; the D gene is possibly TRBD2 (7 bases). CDR1 and CDR2 from the germline V gene are MDHEN and SYDVKM. The V and J ends lost 6 bases and 2 bases respectively, with 17 bases between them. The CDR3 runs to 15 residues. CDR3 coding DNA: TGTGCCAGCAGGCGCCATCAGGGGACTACCTACGAGCAGTACTTC. As protein: CASRRHQGTTYEQYF. The full variable domain, in which reference TRBV28 and TRBJ2-7 provide the parts outside the CDR3, is DVKVTQSSRYLVKRTGEKVFLECVQDMDHENMFWYRQDPGLGLRLIYFSYDVKMKEKGDIPEGYSVSREKKERFSLILESASTNQTSMYLCASRRHQGTTYEQYFGPGTRLTVT.